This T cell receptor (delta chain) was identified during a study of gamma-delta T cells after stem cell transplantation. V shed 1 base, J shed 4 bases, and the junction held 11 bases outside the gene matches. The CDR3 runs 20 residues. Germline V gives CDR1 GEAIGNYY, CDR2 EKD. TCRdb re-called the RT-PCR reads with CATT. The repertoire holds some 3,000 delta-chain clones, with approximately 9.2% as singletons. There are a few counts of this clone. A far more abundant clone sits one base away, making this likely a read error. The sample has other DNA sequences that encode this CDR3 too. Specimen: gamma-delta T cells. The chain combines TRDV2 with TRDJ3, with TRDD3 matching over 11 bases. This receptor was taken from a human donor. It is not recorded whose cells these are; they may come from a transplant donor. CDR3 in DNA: TGTGCCTGTGACACGTACTGGGGGATAGAAAGCTCTTGGGACACCCGACAGATGTTTTTC. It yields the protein CACDTYWGIESSWDTRQMFF.